Below, 11 T cell receptor beta chains from the same sample are listed, as sequenced in a study of T cell changes during pregnancy in multiple sclerosis. Produced via immunoSEQ multiplex PCR; TCRdb's table is partial and in-frame only. The sample records under 70,000 clones, approximately 90% being singletons. The input for sequencing was CD4+ T cells from peripheral blood mononuclear cells, taken after pregnancy. The receptors derive from a female donor with multiple sclerosis, enrolled in a pregnancy study.

The chain employs TRBV2 and TRBJ1-2; 11 bases agree with TRBD1. V lost 4 bases, J lost 5 bases, and 3 bases stayed unmatched. Germline V lookup: CDR1 SNHLY, CDR2 FYNNEI. The CDR3 runs 14 residues. The CDR3 DNA reads as TGTGCCAGCAGTGGGGACAGGGGGGGGTATGGCTACACCTTC. Translation gives CASSGDRGGYGYTF.

The CDR3 here is CASISGLPGANVLTF. The CDR3 DNA reads TGTGCCAGCATTTCAGGGCTTCCTGGGGCCAACGTCCTGACTTTC. The chain joins TRBV6-1 to TRBJ2-6, with D possibly being TRBD1 (5 bases). The CDR3 is 15 amino acids. V dropped 7 bases and J dropped 2 bases, with 12 bases sitting between them. Germline V gene data show CDR1 as MNHNS and CDR2 as SASEGT.

The V gene is TRBV5-6, the J gene TRBJ1-1, with TRBD1 identical over 9 bases. With V trimmed by 2 bases and J by 5 bases, 4 bases remained unmatched. The CDR3 sequence is 14 residues long. Germline V gives CDR1 SGHDT, CDR2 YYEEEE. This chain's CDR3 is CASSFGTGLTEAFF. CDR3 in DNA: TGTGCCAGCAGCTTTGGGACAGGGCTAACTGAAGCTTTCTTT.

The chain uses TRBV7-9 and TRBJ2-2; perhaps TRBD1 as D (6 bases). The V end was cut by 5 bases, the J end by 1 base, with 14 bases between. The CDR3 is made up of 16 amino acids. Germline CDR1 is SEHNR and CDR2 is FQNEAQ (reference sequence). CDR3 sequence reads: CASSVRQGMNTGELFF. CDR3 nucleotide sequence: TGTGCCAGCAGCGTACGTCAGGGGATGAACACCGGGGAGCTGTTTTTT.

This chain uses TRBV10-1 with TRBJ2-1, with TRBD2 matching over 7 bases. J lost 7 bases, V lost 0 bases, and 9 bases had no gene match. The CDR3 has 16 amino acids. The germline gives CDR1 WNHNN, CDR2 SYGVQD (reference sequence). CDR3 protein: CASSESGGGLENEQFF. The CDR3 nucleotides are TGCGCCAGCAGTGAGTCGGGGGGGGGACTTGAAAATGAGCAGTTCTTC.

This chain uses TRBV5-1 with TRBJ2-3; D is undetermined. This CDR3 has 13 amino acids. V was clipped by 0 bases and J by 4 bases, with 6 bases between them. CDR1 and CDR2 from the germline V gene are SGHRS and YFSETQ. The CDR3 sequence is CASSLDRPDTQYF. CDR3 DNA: TGCGCCAGCAGCTTGGACAGACCAGATACGCAGTATTTT.

The V call is TRBV15, the J call TRBJ2-5, with D unresolved. This CDR3 has 16 amino acids. V lost 0 bases to trimming and J lost 4 bases, with 15 bases between them. Germline V gene data show CDR1 as LNHNV and CDR2 as YYDKDF (reference sequence). The CDR3 here is CATSRDFPRGRETQYF. The DNA of the CDR3 is TGTGCCACCAGCAGAGATTTCCCCAGAGGCCGAGAGACCCAGTACTTC.

The chain joins TRBV5-1 to TRBJ2-3; D is uncertain. The CDR3 is 14 residues long. V shed 4 bases and J shed 4 bases, with 13 bases lying between them. The germline gives CDR1 SGHRS, CDR2 YFSETQ. CDR3 residues: CASSPTVAADTQYF. Here the CDR3 DNA reads TGCGCCAGCAGCCCGACCGTCGCGGCAGATACGCAGTATTTT.

About this clone itself: One junction end disagrees with the germline gene, perhaps due to a read error. The genes are TRBV7-7 and TRBJ2-5, with 7 bases lining up with TRBD1. CDR1 and CDR2 from the germline V gene are SSHAT and FNYEAQ (reference sequence). CDR3 length: 14 residues. The CDR3 protein is CASSLNRGQETQYF. In nucleotides, the CDR3 is TGTGCTAGCAGCTTAAACAGGGGCCAAGAGACCCAGTACTTC.

The chain links TRBV11-1 to TRBJ2-1; 14 bases are a match to TRBD2. V was clipped by 5 bases and J by 13 bases; unmatched bases: 7. Germline assignment: CDR1 SGHAT and CDR2 FQDESV (reference sequence). The CDR3 spans 14 residues. The CDR3 DNA reads as TGTGCCAGCAGCCCCCTGACTAGCGGGGGGGCCCAGTTCTTC. This sequence encodes CASSPLTSGGAQFF.

The chain combines TRBV29-1 with TRBJ1-5, with unresolved D. Trimming took off 6 bases at V and 4 bases at J, with 10 bases between the two ends. Germline-derived CDR1 and CDR2 are SQVTM and ANQGSEA. The CDR3 loop spans 12 amino acids. The CDR3 spells CSVQQLNQPQHF. DNA for the CDR3: TGCAGCGTCCAACAGTTAAATCAGCCCCAGCATTTT.